The 22 T cell receptor beta chains below come from one sample, sequenced in a study of OX40 agonist ivuxolimab in advanced cancers. This table comes from immunoSEQ multiplex PCR, and its TCRdb copy is limited to in-frame clones, with some not included. In the table there are under 70,000 clones, more than 90% of which are singletons. The specimen was CD4+ or CD8+ T cells sorted from blood, collected in a trial of the OX40 agonist ivuxolimab. The receptors here all came from an adult with an advanced solid tumor such as melanoma, head and neck, liver or kidney cancer.

The chain carries TRBV6-5 and TRBJ1-5; D perhaps matches TRBD1 (6 bases). The germline V gene encodes CDR1 MNHEY and CDR2 SVGAGI. The CDR3 runs to 14 residues. V lost 6 bases and J 0 bases, leaving 9 bases between the germline ends. The CDR3 loop is CASRPDSSNQPQHF. The DNA of the CDR3 is TGTGCCAGCAGACCGGACAGTAGCAATCAGCCCCAGCATTTT.

About this clone itself: An end of the junction does not agree with germline; a read error may underlie this. The J gene is TRBJ2-5, the V gene TRBV5-4; maybe TRBD1 (6 bases). The germline V gene has CDR1 SGHNT and CDR2 YYREEE (reference sequence). The CDR3 length is 15 residues. The CDR3 sequence is CASSLGAARQETQYF. The CDR3 coding sequence is TGCGCCAGCAGCTTGGGGGCGGCTCGACAAGAGACCCAGTACTTC.

The gene calls are TRBV9 and TRBJ1-3; D call uncertain. This CDR3 has 15 amino acids. From germline, CDR1 is SGDLS and CDR2 YYNGEE. Trimming cost V 4 bases and J 0 bases, with 11 bases left between them. The CDR3 reads CASSYMVGSGNTIYF. Written as DNA, the CDR3 is TGTGCCAGCAGCTATATGGTGGGCTCTGGAAACACCATATATTTT. Variable domain in full (rest from reference TRBV9 and TRBJ1-3): DSGVTQTPKHLITATGQRVTLRCSPRSGDLSVYWYQQSLDQGLQFLIQYYNGEERAKGNILERFSAQQFPDLHSELNLSSLELGDSALYFCASSYMVGSGNTIYFGEGSWLTVV.

The chain recombines TRBV9 with TRBJ2-2; 9 bases map to TRBD1. CDR3 length: 14 residues. Trimming took 8 bases from V and 5 from J; bases not matched to a gene: 7. Germline V gene data show CDR1 as SGDLS and CDR2 as YYNGEE. The CDR3 sequence is CASEQGAGTGELFF. The CDR3 bases are TGTGCCAGTGAACAGGGGGCTGGGACCGGGGAGCTGTTTTTT.

This clone was seen only once. The V gene is TRBV6-5, the J gene TRBJ2-1, with D maybe TRBD2 (5 bases). The CDR3 is 15 residues long. Per germline, CDR1 MNHEY and CDR2 SVGAGI. V lost 0 bases and J lost 6, with 12 bases in between. The CDR3 loop is CASSYSRAGVNEQFF. CDR3 sequence (DNA): TGTGCCAGCAGTTACTCGCGGGCTGGGGTCAATGAGCAGTTCTTC.

This chain connects TRBV16 to TRBJ2-7; 10 nucleotides line up with TRBD2. The CDR3 runs 15 residues. The germline gives CDR1 KGHSY, CDR2 FQNENV. V lost 3 bases, J lost 2 bases, and 4 bases stayed unmatched. This chain's CDR3 is CASSHPLAGAYEQYF. In DNA form, the CDR3 reads TGTGCCAGCAGCCACCCCCTAGCGGGGGCCTACGAGCAGTACTTC.

The chain uses TRBV11-2 and TRBJ1-4; weak D call: TRBD1 (5 bases). Germline V lookup: CDR1 SGHAT, CDR2 FQNNGV. The CDR3 is 13 residues long. The V end was cut by 0 bases, the J end by 13 bases, with 12 bases between. CDR3 protein: CASSLDQGRGLFF. CDR3 sequence (DNA): TGTGCCAGCAGCTTAGATCAAGGGAGGGGACTGTTTTTT.

This chain joins TRBV23-1 and TRBJ2-6; D gene ambiguous. TRBV23-1 is an open reading frame whose function is uncertain. The CDR3 spans 19 residues. V lost 4 bases and J 0 bases, leaving 19 bases between the germline ends. The CDR3: CASSPSPRILYSGANVLTF. The CDR3 region has the DNA TGCGCCAGCAGTCCCTCCCCGAGGATTTTATACTCTGGGGCCAACGTCCTGACTTTC.

The gene calls are TRBV18 and TRBJ1-2, with 7 nucleotides matching TRBD1. V was clipped by 8 bases and J by 4 bases; unmatched bases: 1. In germline, CDR1 is KGHSH, CDR2 LQKENI. This CDR3 is 11 amino acids long. The CDR3 loop is CASRDSYGYTF. Written as DNA, the CDR3 is TGTGCCAGCCGGGACAGCTATGGCTACACCTTC.

To note about this clone: In the same sample, other DNA sequences code for this CDR3. The CDR3: CASSEAGPGGVNIQYF. The DNA of the CDR3 is TGTGCCAGCAGTGAAGCAGGACCCGGGGGGGTAAACATTCAGTACTTC. This rearrangement joins TRBV6-1 to TRBJ2-4; 8 bases are shared with TRBD2. Germline V gene sequence: CDR1 MNHNS, CDR2 SASEGT. This CDR3 region has 16 residues. V gave up 0 bases and J gave up 6 bases; unmatched junction bases: 7.

V usage is TRBV6-1 and J usage is TRBJ2-5; 10 bases are shared with TRBD2. After removal of 6 bases from V and 6 bases from J, the junction contained 10 bases not matched to a gene. This CDR3 spans 15 amino acids. CDR1 MNHNS and CDR2 SASEGT come from the germline V gene. CDR3 sequence: CASSPASGSAQTQYF. In DNA, the CDR3 is TGTGCCAGCAGCCCCGCTAGCGGGAGTGCTCAGACCCAGTACTTC.

This clone was counted between two and nine times. The rearrangement links TRBV4-2 to TRBJ1-2, with TRBD1 identical over 7 bases. Germline lookup yields CDR1 LGHNA and CDR2 YNFKEQ. V gave up 1 base and J gave up 4 bases; unmatched junction bases: 3. This CDR3 has 14 amino acids. CDR3 in amino acids: CASSQGGTAYGYTF. The CDR3, as DNA: TGTGCCAGCAGCCAAGGAGGGACAGCCTATGGCTACACCTTC.

The rearrangement links TRBV6-5 to TRBJ1-2; D might be TRBD1 (5 bases). The germline V gene has CDR1 MNHEY and CDR2 SVGAGI. This CDR3 has 16 residues. V lost 4 bases and J lost 8, with 23 bases in between. The CDR3 region has the DNA TGTGCCAGCAGTTCATATTCGAGACAGAAACCGGGGGGCTACACCTTC. Protein: CASSSYSRQKPGGYTF.

This rearrangement joins TRBV9 to TRBJ2-1, with 7 bases fitting TRBD2. Germline CDR1 is SGDLS and CDR2 is YYNGEE. V lost 4 bases, J lost 3 bases, and 7 bases stayed unmatched. The CDR3 has 15 amino acids. Written as DNA, the CDR3 is TGTGCCAGCAGCCAGCGCGGGGGAGACTACAATGAGCAGTTCTTC. This sequence encodes CASSQRGGDYNEQFF.

The chain has TRBV5-1 and TRBJ1-6, with 7 bases that match TRBD1. Germline CDR1 reads SGHRS; CDR2 reads YFSETQ. CDR3 size: 14 residues. Trimming removed 3 bases from V and 8 bases from J; junction bases left unmatched: 5. CDR3 DNA: TGCGCCAGCAGCTCTTATGACAGGGATTCACCCCTCCACTTT. It encodes CASSSYDRDSPLHF. The full variable domain, its missing parts supplied by reference TRBV5-1 and TRBJ1-6, is KAGVTQTPRYLIKTRGQQVTLSCSPISGHRSVSWYQQTPGQGLQFLFEYFSETQRNKGNFPGRFSGRQFSNSRSEMNVSTLELGDSALYLCASSSYDRDSPLHFGNGTRLTVT.

There are a few counts of this clone. V is TRBV6-5 and J is TRBJ2-3; perhaps TRBD1 as D (5 bases). The V gene's germline CDR1 is MNHEY and CDR2 SVGAGI. The CDR3 is made up of 15 amino acids. V was cut by 0 bases and J by 4 bases, with 11 bases left in between. The CDR3 loop reads CASSYSQGLADTQYF. Written as DNA, the CDR3 is TGTGCCAGCAGTTACTCCCAGGGTTTGGCAGATACGCAGTATTTT.

This chain uses TRBV30 with TRBJ1-4; D not certain. The germline V gene has CDR1 GTSNPN and CDR2 SVGIG (reference sequence). This CDR3 is built from 12 residues. With 0 bases removed from V and 4 bases from J, the gap between germline ends came to 3 bases. CDR3 nucleotide sequence: TGTGCCTGGAGTGTGTTTAATGAAAAACTGTTTTTT. Translation: CAWSVFNEKLFF.

V and J are TRBV30 and TRBJ2-1; D remains unclear. CDR1 GTSNPN and CDR2 SVGIG come from the germline V gene (reference sequence). This CDR3 has 11 amino acids. The ends were cut back, 5 bases at V and 7 bases at J, with 9 bases in the middle. CDR3 DNA sequence: TGTGCCTGGCCTTATAGGAATGAGCAGTTCTTC. Protein sequence: CAWPYRNEQFF. The full variable domain, completed using reference TRBV30 and TRBJ2-1, is SQTIHQWPATLVQPVGSPLSLECTVEGTSNPNLYWYRQAAGRGLQLLFYSVGIGQISSEVPQNLSASRPQDRQFILSSKKLLLSDSGFYLCAWPYRNEQFFGPGTRLTVL.

The V call is TRBV5-1, the J call TRBJ2-1; D not resolved. V gave up 1 base and J gave up 7 bases, with 3 bases separating them. This CDR3 is built from 11 residues. Per the germline V gene, CDR1 is SGHRS and CDR2 is YFSETQ. Here the CDR3 DNA reads TGCGCCAGCAGCTTGTCTAATGAGCAGTTCTTC. It encodes CASSLSNEQFF.

This rearrangement joins TRBV14 to TRBJ2-7; 14 bases map to TRBD2. CDR3 size: 20 residues. J lost 6 bases, V lost 0 bases, and 16 bases had no gene match. Germline assignment: CDR1 SGHDN and CDR2 FVKESK. The CDR3 bases are TGTGCCAGCAGCCAAGATTGGAGAACGGGACTAGCGGGGGCGTCACCCGAGCAGTACTTC. As protein: CASSQDWRTGLAGASPEQYF.

The genes are TRBV2 and TRBJ1-2; D is possibly TRBD1 (6 bases). The CDR3 runs 17 residues. Germline V CDR1 and CDR2: SNHLY, FYNNEI. V dropped 0 bases and J dropped 3 bases, with 17 bases sitting between them. CDR3 bases: TGTGCCAGCAGTGAAGCGCGGGGGGGCAGATTCTACTATGGCTACACCTTC. Amino acids: CASSEARGGRFYYGYTF.

This clone has more than one count but fewer than ten. The V gene is TRBV30, the J gene TRBJ1-2, with D possibly matching TRBD1 (6 bases). V lost 3 bases and J lost 5, with 13 bases in between. There are 13 residues in the CDR3. The germline V gene encodes CDR1 GTSNPN and CDR2 SVGIG (reference sequence). The CDR3 DNA reads as TGTGCCTGGAGCAAGGCAGGGGTTTATGGCTACACCTTC. Protein product: CAWSKAGVYGYTF.